This T cell receptor (beta chain) is drawn from a study of CD8 T cells in ankylosing spondylitis. This clonotype was seen repeatedly, ten times or more. This CDR3 has 15 residues. Germline V gene sequence: CDR1 LGHDT, CDR2 YNNKEL (reference sequence). V shed 6 bases and J 1 base; nucleotides not matched to a gene: 7. Quantitative 5'-RACE with molecular barcodes produced the TCR beta libraries. TCRdb passed the 5' RACE reads through MiXCR, listing each CDR3 protein once. This table holds 100,000 to 150,000 distinct CDR3 sequences, 6% to 8.5% found once. The chain carries TRBV3-1 and TRBJ2-7, with 9 bases matching TRBD2. The receptor comes from a male donor with ankylosing spondylitis or in good health (not recorded which). The specimen was blood, either unsorted or a sorted T cell fraction (not recorded which). The CDR3 sequence is CASSTETSGSYEQYF. CDR3 sequence (DNA): TGTGCCAGCAGTACCGAGACTAGCGGTTCCTACGAGCAGTACTTC.